This T cell receptor beta chain originates from a study of glioma-infiltrating T cells. A few counts support this clonotype. Antigen: not known. General observations from the study: Very few CDR3 sequences were shared between tissue and blood.

The iRepertoire nested amplicon-rescue multiplex PCR amplified TCR alpha and beta CDR3s from RNA. Tissue mRNA or PBMC total RNA, 100-400 ng, went into one-step reverse transcription and amplification. Each CDR3 protein gets one entry after TCRdb re-called the multiplex PCR reads with MiXCR. The sample records 85,000 to 110,000 distinct CDR3 sequences, roughly 30% being singletons. The clonotype comes from a human donor with low-grade glioma or glioblastoma, undergoing nonglioma brain surgery, or in good health (not recorded which). The sequenced material came from glioma tissue, nonneoplastic brain tissue, or PBMCs (not recorded which).

CDR3 in DNA: TGTGCCAGCAAATCTAGCGGGGAAGCCGAGACCCAGTACTTC. It codes for CASKSSGEAETQYF. The chain has TRBV7-2 and TRBJ2-5; 9 bases are shared with TRBD2. From germline, CDR1 is SGHTA and CDR2 FQGNSA. The CDR3 has 14 amino acids. V shed 7 bases, J shed 5 bases, and the junction held 8 bases outside the gene matches.